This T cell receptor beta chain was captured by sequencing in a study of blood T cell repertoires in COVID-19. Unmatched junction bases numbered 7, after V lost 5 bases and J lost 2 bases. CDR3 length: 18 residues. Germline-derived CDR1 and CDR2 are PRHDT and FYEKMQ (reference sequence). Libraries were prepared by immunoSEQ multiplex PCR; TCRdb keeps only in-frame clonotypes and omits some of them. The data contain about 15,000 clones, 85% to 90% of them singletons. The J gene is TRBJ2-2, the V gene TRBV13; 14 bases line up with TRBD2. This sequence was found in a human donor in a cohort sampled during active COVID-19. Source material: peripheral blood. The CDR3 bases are TGTGCCAGCAGCCCCCGGACTAGCGGGAGGTCCAACACCGGGGAGCTGTTTTTT. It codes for CASSPRTSGRSNTGELFF. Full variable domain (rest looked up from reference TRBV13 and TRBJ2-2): AAGVIQSPRHLIKEKRETATLKCYPIPRHDTVYWYQQGPGQDPQFLISFYEKMQSDKGSIPDRFSAQQFSDYHSELNMSSLELGDSALYFCASSPRTSGRSNTGELFFGEGSRLTVL.